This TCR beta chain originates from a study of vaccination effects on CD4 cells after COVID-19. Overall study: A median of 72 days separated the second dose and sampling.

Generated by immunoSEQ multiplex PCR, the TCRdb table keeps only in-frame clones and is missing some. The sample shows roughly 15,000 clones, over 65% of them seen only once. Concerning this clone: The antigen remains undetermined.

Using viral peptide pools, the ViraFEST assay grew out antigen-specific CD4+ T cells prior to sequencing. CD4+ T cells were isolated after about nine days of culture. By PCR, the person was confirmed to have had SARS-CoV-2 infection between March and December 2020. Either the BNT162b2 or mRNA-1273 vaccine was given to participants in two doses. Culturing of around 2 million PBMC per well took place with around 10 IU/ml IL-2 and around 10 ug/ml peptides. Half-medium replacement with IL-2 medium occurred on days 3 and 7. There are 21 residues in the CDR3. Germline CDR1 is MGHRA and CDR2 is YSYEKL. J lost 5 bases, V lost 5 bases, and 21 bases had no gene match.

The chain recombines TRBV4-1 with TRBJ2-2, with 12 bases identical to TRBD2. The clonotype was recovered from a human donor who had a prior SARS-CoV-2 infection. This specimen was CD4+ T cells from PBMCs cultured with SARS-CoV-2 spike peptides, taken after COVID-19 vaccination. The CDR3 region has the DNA TGCGCCAGCAGCATTCAAACCTTGACTAGCGGGAGAGGGTTAGGAACCGGGGAGCTGTTTTTT. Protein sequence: CASSIQTLTSGRGLGTGELFF.